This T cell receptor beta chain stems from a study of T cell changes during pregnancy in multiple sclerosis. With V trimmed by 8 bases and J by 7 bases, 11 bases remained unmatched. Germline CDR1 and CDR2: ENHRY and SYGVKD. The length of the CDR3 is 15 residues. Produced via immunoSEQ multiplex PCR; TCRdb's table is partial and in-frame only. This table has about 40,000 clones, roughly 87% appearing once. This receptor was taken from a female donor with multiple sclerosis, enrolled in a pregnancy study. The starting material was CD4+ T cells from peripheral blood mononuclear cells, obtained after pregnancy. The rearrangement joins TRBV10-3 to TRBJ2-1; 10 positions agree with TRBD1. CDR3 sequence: CAISFGTGEGNEQFF. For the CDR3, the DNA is TGTGCCATCTCATTCGGGACAGGGGAGGGTAATGAGCAGTTCTTC.